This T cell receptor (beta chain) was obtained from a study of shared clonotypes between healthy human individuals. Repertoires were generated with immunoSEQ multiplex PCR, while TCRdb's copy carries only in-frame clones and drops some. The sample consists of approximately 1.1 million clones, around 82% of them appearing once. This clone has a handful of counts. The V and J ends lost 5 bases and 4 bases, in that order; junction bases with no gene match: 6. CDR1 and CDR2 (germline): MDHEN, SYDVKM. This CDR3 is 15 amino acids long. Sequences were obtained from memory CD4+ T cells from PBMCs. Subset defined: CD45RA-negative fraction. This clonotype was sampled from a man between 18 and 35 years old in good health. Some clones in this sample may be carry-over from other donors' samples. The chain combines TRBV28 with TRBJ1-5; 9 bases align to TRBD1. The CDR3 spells CASSPRDRANQPQHF. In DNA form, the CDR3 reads TGTGCCAGCAGTCCCCGGGACAGGGCTAATCAGCCCCAGCATTTT.